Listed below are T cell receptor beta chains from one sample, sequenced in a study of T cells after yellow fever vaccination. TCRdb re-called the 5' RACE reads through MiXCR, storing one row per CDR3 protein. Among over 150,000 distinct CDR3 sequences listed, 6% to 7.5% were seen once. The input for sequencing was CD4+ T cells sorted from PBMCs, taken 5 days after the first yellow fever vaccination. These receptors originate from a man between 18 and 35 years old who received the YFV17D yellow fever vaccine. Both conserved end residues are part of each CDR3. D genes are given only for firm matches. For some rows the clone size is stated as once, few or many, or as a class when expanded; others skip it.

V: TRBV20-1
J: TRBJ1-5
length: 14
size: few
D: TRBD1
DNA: TGCAGTGCTCACAAGGACAGGGAGGGTGAGCCCCAGCATTTT
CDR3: CSAHKDREGEPQHF

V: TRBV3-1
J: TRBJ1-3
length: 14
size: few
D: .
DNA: TGTGCCAGCAGCCTAATCGACTCTGGAAACACCATATATTTT
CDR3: CASSLIDSGNTIYF

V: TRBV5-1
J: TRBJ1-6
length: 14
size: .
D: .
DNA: TGCGCCAGCACCGGGGGGGATGGGAATTCACCCCTCCACTTT
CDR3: CASTGGDGNSPLHF

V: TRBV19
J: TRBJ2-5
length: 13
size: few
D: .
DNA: TGTGCCAGTAGTAACGTCGGAGAAGAGACCCAGTACTTC
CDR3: CASSNVGEETQYF

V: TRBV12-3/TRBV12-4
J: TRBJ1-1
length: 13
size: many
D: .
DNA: TGTGCCAGCAGTCTTGAAAGGGACACTGAAGCTTTCTTT
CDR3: CASSLERDTEAFF

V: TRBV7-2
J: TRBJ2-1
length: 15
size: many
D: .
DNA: TGTGCCAGCAGCCGCGGGGGCGGGAAATACAATGAGCAGTTCTTC
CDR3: CASSRGGGKYNEQFF

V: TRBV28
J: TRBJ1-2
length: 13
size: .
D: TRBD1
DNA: TGTGCCAGCAGGGGACAGCACAACTATGGCTACACCTTC
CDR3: CASRGQHNYGYTF

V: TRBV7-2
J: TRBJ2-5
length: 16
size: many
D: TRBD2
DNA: TGTGCCAGCATCCAGATGGGGACTAGCGGGTGGGAGACCCAGTACTTC
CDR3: CASIQMGTSGWETQYF

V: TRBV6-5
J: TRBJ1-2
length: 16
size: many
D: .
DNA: TGTGCCAGCAGTTACTCGACGGCCGGCAGGAGATATGGCTACACCTTC
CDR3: CASSYSTAGRRYGYTF

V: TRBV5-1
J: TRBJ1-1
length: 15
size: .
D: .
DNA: TGCGCCAGCAGCTTGGAAGACAGCCTCCTCACTGAAGCTTTCTTT
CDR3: CASSLEDSLLTEAFF

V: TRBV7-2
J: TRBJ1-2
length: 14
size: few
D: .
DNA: TGTGCCAGCAGCGTGGCCGACACGGACTATGGCTACACCTTC
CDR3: CASSVADTDYGYTF

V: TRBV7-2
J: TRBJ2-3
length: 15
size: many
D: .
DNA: TGTGCCAGCAGCTTATTAGGGACTAGCACAGATACGCAGTATTTT
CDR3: CASSLLGTSTDTQYF

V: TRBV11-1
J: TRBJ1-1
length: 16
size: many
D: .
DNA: TGTGCCAGCAGCTTAGACGGTGATCGTATGAACACTGAAGCTTTCTTT
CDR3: CASSLDGDRMNTEAFF

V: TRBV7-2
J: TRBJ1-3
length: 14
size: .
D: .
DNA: TGTGCCAGCAGCGCCCAGGCTACTGGAAACACCATATATTTT
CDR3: CASSAQATGNTIYF

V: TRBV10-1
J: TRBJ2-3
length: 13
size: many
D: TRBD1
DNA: TGCGCCAGCACGGGACAGGGGACAGATACGCAGTATTTT
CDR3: CASTGQGTDTQYF

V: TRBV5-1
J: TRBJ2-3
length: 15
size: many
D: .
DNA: TGCGCCAGCAGCACAGGACACGCCGGCACAGATACGCAGTATTTT
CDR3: CASSTGHAGTDTQYF

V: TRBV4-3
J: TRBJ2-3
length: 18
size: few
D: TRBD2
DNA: TGCGCCAGCAGCCAAGATGGTCTAGCGGGGACCTGGACAGATACGCAGTATTTT
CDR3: CASSQDGLAGTWTDTQYF

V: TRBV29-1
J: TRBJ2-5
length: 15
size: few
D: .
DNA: TGCAGCGCTTCGTCCGGCAGGAGGGGTCCGGGGACCCAGTACTTC
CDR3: CSASSGRRGPGTQYF

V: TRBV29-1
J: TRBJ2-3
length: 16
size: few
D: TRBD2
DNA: TGCAGCGCCCGAGGGACTAGCGCGGGGTCTACAGATACGCAGTATTTT
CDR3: CSARGTSAGSTDTQYF

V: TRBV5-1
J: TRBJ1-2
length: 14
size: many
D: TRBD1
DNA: TGCGCCAGCAGCCGAACAGGGGCGCAACGGGGCTACACCTTC
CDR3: CASSRTGAQRGYTF

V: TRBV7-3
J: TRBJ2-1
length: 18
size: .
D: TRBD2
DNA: TGTGCCAGCAGCGCCCAACCGCCCGGACTAGCGGGGAACAATGAGCAGTTCTTC
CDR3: CASSAQPPGLAGNNEQFF

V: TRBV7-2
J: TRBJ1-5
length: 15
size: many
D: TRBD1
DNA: TGTGCCAGCAGCTTCTCGGAGGGGGCGAAACAGCCCCAGCATTTT
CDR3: CASSFSEGAKQPQHF

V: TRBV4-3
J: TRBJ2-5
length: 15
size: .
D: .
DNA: TGCGCCAGCAGCCAATCAGTCGGGTACCAAGAGACCCAGTACTTC
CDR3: CASSQSVGYQETQYF

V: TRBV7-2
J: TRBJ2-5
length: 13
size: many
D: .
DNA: TGTGCCAGCAGCTTAAGCAATCAAGAGACCCAGTACTTC
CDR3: CASSLSNQETQYF

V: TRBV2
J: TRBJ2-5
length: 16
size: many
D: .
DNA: TGTGCCAGCAGTGAGGGGCTGGGACTGCTACAAGAGACCCAGTACTTC
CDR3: CASSEGLGLLQETQYF

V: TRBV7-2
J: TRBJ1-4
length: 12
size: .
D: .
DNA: TGTGCCAGCAGCTATCGGAATGAAAAACTGTTTTTT
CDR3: CASSYRNEKLFF

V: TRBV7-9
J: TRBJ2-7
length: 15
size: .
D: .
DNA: TGTGCCAGCAGCTTAGCGGGGACCAGAAGCTACGAGCAGTACTTC
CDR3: CASSLAGTRSYEQYF

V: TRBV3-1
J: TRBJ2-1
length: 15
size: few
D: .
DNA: TGTGCCAGCAGCGCTCAGGGAGGGGGCTACAATGAGCAGTTCTTC
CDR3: CASSAQGGGYNEQFF

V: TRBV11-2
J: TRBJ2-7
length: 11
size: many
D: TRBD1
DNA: TGTGCCAGCAGCCGGACAGGGTGGCAGTACTTC
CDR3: CASSRTGWQYF

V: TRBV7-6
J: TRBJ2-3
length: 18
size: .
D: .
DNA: TGTGCCAGCAGCTTAGGTTCATGGGGGGCGGGTGGCACAGATACGCAGTATTTT
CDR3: CASSLGSWGAGGTDTQYF

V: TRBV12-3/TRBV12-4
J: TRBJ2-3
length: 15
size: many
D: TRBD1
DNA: TGTGCCAGCAGTTCGGGACAGGGGGGCCTCGCGGCGCAGTATTTT
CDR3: CASSSGQGGLAAQYF

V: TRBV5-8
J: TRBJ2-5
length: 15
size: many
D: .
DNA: TGTGCCAGCAGCTTGACCGGGGGGCGCCAAGAGACCCAGTACTTC
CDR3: CASSLTGGRQETQYF

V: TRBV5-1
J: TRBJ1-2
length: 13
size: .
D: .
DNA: TGCGCCAGCAGCCAGAGGGGCTTCTATGGCTACACCTTC
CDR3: CASSQRGFYGYTF

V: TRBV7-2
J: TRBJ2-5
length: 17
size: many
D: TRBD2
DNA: TGTGCCAGCAGCTTAGCGGGGGGACTAGCGGGACAAGAGACCCAGTACTTC
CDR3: CASSLAGGLAGQETQYF

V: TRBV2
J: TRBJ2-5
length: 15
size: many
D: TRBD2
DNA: TGTGCCAGCAAAACTGGACTAGCGGATCAAGAGACCCAGTACTTC
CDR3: CASKTGLADQETQYF

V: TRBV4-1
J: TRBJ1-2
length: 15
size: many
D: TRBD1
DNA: TGCGCCAGCAGCCAAGTAATGGGACAGGATTATGGCTACACCTTC
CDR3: CASSQVMGQDYGYTF

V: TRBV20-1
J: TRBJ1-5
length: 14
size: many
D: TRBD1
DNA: TGCAGTGCTCCCCAGGGGACAGCCCTAGTGGCCCAGCATTTT
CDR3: CSAPQGTALVAQHF

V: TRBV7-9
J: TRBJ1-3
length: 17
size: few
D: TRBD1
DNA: TGTGCCAGCAGTCATAGGACAGGTTTTAGGTCTGGAAACACCATATATTTT
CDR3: CASSHRTGFRSGNTIYF

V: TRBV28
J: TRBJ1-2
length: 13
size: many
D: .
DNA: TGTGCCAGCTCCTCCAGGCAGAACTATGGCTACACCTTC
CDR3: CASSSRQNYGYTF

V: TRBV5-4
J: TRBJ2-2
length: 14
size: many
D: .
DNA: TGTGCCAGCAGCGTCGAGGGTCCTGACGGGGAGCTGTTTTTT
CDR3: CASSVEGPDGELFF

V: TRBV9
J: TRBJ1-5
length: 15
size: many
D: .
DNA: TGTGCCAGCAGCGTAGAGTGGACGGGAAATCAGCCCCAGCATTTT
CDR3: CASSVEWTGNQPQHF

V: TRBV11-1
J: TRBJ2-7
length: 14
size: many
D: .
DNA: TGTGCCAGCAGCCCCAGGGGAGCCTTCTACGAGCAGTACTTC
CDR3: CASSPRGAFYEQYF